This is a list of T cell receptor beta chains from one sample in a study of OX40 agonist ivuxolimab in advanced cancers. The repertoire was sequenced with immunoSEQ multiplex PCR; TCRdb's copy has only in-frame clones and lacks some. Here the sample spans tens of thousands of clones, over 75% being singletons. This sample comprised CD4+ or CD8+ T cells sorted from blood, obtained in a trial of the OX40 agonist ivuxolimab. The receptors come from an adult with an advanced solid tumor such as melanoma, head and neck, liver or kidney cancer. The CDR3 runs from the conserved cysteine through the conserved F or W. The order of the fields is V gene, clone size, CDR3 length, D gene, J gene, CDR3 DNA, CDR3 protein. A D gene is named only where the DNA matches it firmly. Some rows have no size entry. The others give once, few or many, or a class for an expanded clone.

>TRBV12-5|-|14|-|TRBJ1-5
TGTGCTAGTGTGGGAGGGATTAGCAATCAGCCCCAGCATTTT
CASVGGISNQPQHF
>TRBV7-2|-|12|-|TRBJ2-3
TGTGCCAGCAGCTTAGACACAGATACGCAGTATTTT
CASSLDTDTQYF
>TRBV7-9|-|17|TRBD2|TRBJ2-5
TGTGCCAGCAGCTCCGGACTAGCGGGGAGCTTCCAAGAGACCCAGTACTTC
CASSSGLAGSFQETQYF
>TRBV19|once|15|TRBD1|TRBJ1-5
TGTGCCAGTAGGGATGCCGGGACAGGGACTCAGCCCCAGCATTTT
CASRDAGTGTQPQHF
>TRBV27|-|17|-|TRBJ1-2
TGTGCCAGCAGTTCAATCTTCACACGGGAATCCATTCATGGCTACACCTTC
CASSSIFTRESIHGYTF
>TRBV5-1|-|13|TRBD1|TRBJ2-7
TGCGCCAGCAGCTTGGGACAGGGAGACGAGCAGTACTTC
CASSLGQGDEQYF
>TRBV7-2|-|14|-|TRBJ1-2
TGTGCCAGCAGCCCAACCCCAGGTTCCTATGGCTACACCTTC
CASSPTPGSYGYTF
>TRBV10-3|-|14|-|TRBJ2-3
TGTGCCATCAGCAAGGGCGTTTCGACAGATACGCAGTATTTT
CAISKGVSTDTQYF
>TRBV5-1|-|16|TRBD2|TRBJ2-1
TGCGCCAGCAGCTTCTTTACTAGCGGGGTTTACAATGAGCAGTTCTTC
CASSFFTSGVYNEQFF
>TRBV6-1|-|17|TRBD1|TRBJ2-7
TGTGCCAGCAGTGCCCCTTCGACCAGGGGGAAGGCCTACGAGCAGTACTTC
CASSAPSTRGKAYEQYF
>TRBV5-1|once|14|TRBD1|TRBJ2-3
TGCGCCAGCAGCTTAGACAGGGGTGGAGATACGCAGTATTTT
CASSLDRGGDTQYF
>TRBV4-3|-|15|TRBD1|TRBJ1-4
TGCGCCAGCAGCGAAGATGACAGGGCGGCCGAAAAACTGTTTTTT
CASSEDDRAAEKLFF
>TRBV4-3|-|14|TRBD1|TRBJ1-5
TGCGCCAGCAGCCCGGGACAGGGCGATCAGCCCCAGCATTTT
CASSPGQGDQPQHF
>TRBV7-2|-|15|-|TRBJ1-6
TGTGCCAGCAGCCCGCAGGACCGTTCCAGGAGGGCCCTCCACTTT
CASSPQDRSRRALHF
>TRBV29-1|-|12|-|TRBJ1-1
TGCAGCGCCTTGGTAGTGGGCACTGAAGCTTTCTTT
CSALVVGTEAFF
>TRBV9|few|16|-|TRBJ2-5
TGTGCCAGCAGCCCATTCTCCTTCAAGGGTCAGGAGACCCAGTACTTC
CASSPFSFKGQETQYF
>TRBV5-1|-|16|-|TRBJ1-4
TGCGCCAGCAGGCGCTCCGGGACACCAACTAATGAAAAACTGTTTTTT
CASRRSGTPTNEKLFF
>TRBV7-2|-|15|-|TRBJ2-5
TGTGCCAGCAGCACGCTGGGACGTATCCAAGAGACCCAGTACTTC
CASSTLGRIQETQYF
>TRBV5-1|-|15|-|TRBJ2-5
TGCGCCAGCAGCTTGGTCGGAGTCGGCCAAGAGACCCAGTACTTC
CASSLVGVGQETQYF
>TRBV5-5|-|19|TRBD2|TRBJ2-5
TGTGCCAGCAGCCCCGCACTCCTACTAGCGGGGGGCCCCGGAGAGACCCAGTACTTC
CASSPALLLAGGPGETQYF
>TRBV9|-|14|-|TRBJ2-3
TGTGCCAGCAGCCCACCGGGCTCCACAGATACGCAGTATTTT
CASSPPGSTDTQYF
>TRBV10-3|-|15|TRBD1|TRBJ1-5
TGTGCCATCAGTGAGGGACAGGGATCAATCAATCCCCAGCATTTT
CAISEGQGSINPQHF
>TRBV7-2|-|16|TRBD1|TRBJ1-5
TGTGCCAGCAGCGCGTCCGGGACAGGGGGCAATCAGCCCCAGCATTTT
CASSASGTGGNQPQHF
>TRBV4-3|-|17|TRBD1|TRBJ2-3
TGCGCCAGCAGCCAAGGACAAAAGACAGGGTGGGGAGATACGCAGTATTTT
CASSQGQKTGWGDTQYF
>TRBV6-6|-|15|-|TRBJ1-6
TGTGCCAGCAGTTACTCGGGGGGGGATAATTCACCCCTCCACTTT
CASSYSGGDNSPLHF
>TRBV7-2|-|14|-|TRBJ1-5
TGTGCCAGCCGTGCGGGGGATAGCAATCAGCCCCAGCATTTT
CASRAGDSNQPQHF
>TRBV6-1|-|15|TRBD2|TRBJ2-5
TGTGCCAGCAGGAATAGCGGGGGGGCCGAAGAGACCCAGTACTTC
CASRNSGGAEETQYF
>TRBV6-1|-|15|-|TRBJ2-6
TGTGCCAGCAGTGAACTGGGCTCTGGGGCCAACGTCCTGACTTTC
CASSELGSGANVLTF
>TRBV5-1|-|16|TRBD2|TRBJ2-7
TGCGCCAGCAGCTGGGGAGGACTAGCGAGCTCCTACGAGCAGTACTTC
CASSWGGLASSYEQYF
>TRBV9|-|14|-|TRBJ2-1
TGTGCCAGCAGCCCGCGAGGGCCCTACAATGAGCAGTTCTTC
CASSPRGPYNEQFF
>TRBV4-3|-|14|-|TRBJ1-1
TGCGCCAGCAGCCGTTCGAAGGACCGCACTGAAGCTTTCTTT
CASSRSKDRTEAFF
>TRBV9|-|12|-|TRBJ1-2
TGTGCCGCCTTTGGGGGGGGCTATGGCTACACCTTC
CAAFGGGYGYTF
>TRBV4-1|-|14|-|TRBJ2-5
TGCGCCAGCAGCCACGCCGGGCCCCAAGAGACCCAGTACTTC
CASSHAGPQETQYF
>TRBV10-2|-|15|TRBD2|TRBJ2-3
TGCGCCAGCAGTCGATGGACTAGCGGCACAGATACGCAGTATTTT
CASSRWTSGTDTQYF
>TRBV18|-|15|-|TRBJ1-3
TGTGCCAGCTCACCAGGGACCGTCTCTGGAAACACCATATATTTT
CASSPGTVSGNTIYF
>TRBV7-9|-|13|-|TRBJ2-7
TGTGCCAGCAGCCCCCTCGGGGTCCACGAGCAGTACTTC
CASSPLGVHEQYF
>TRBV7-2|-|15|-|TRBJ2-7
TGTGCCAGCAGCCCTGGCGGGGGCGATTCCTACGAGCAGTACTTC
CASSPGGGDSYEQYF